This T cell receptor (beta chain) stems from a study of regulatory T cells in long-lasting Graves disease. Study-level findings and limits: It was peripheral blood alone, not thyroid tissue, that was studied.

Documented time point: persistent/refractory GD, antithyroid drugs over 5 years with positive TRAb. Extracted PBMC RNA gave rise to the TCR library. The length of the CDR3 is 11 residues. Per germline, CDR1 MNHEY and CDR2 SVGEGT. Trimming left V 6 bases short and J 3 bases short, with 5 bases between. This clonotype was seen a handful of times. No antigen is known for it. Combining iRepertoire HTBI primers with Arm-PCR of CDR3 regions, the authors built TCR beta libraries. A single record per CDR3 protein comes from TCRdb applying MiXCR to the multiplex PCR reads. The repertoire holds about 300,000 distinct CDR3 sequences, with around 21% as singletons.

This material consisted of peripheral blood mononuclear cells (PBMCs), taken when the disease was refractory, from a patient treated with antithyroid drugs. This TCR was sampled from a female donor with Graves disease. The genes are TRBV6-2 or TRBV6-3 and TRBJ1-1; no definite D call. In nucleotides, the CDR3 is TGTGCCAGCAGGGAGTACACTGAAGCTTTCTTT. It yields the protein CASREYTEAFF.